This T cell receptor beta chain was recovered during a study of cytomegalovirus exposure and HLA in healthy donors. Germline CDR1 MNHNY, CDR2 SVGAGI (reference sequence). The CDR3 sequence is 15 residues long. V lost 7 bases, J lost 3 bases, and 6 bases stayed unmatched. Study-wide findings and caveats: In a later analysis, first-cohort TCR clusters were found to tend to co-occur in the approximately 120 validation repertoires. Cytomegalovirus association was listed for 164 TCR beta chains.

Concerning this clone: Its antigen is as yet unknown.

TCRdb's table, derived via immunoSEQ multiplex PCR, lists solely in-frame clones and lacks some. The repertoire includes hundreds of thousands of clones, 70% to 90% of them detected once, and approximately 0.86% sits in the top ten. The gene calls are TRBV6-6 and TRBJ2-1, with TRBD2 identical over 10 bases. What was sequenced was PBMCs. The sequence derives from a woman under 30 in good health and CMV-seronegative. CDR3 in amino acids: CASKREGAFYNEQFF. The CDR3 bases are TGTGCCAGCAAGCGGGAGGGGGCTTTCTACAATGAGCAGTTCTTC.